Listed below are T cell receptor beta chains from one sample, sequenced in a study of cytomegalovirus exposure and HLA in healthy donors. TCRdb's table, derived via immunoSEQ multiplex PCR, lists solely in-frame clones and lacks some. This table holds 65,000 or so clones, around 95% found once. Sequenced material: PBMCs. Receptors originate from a man between 18 and 35 years old in good health and CMV-seropositive. The CDR3 runs from the conserved cysteine through the conserved F or W. D genes are given only for firm matches. The size field is filled for only some rows; it gives once, few, many or a size class.

TRBV11-3,NA,TRBJ2-7,NA,CASSQSAPAVYEQYF,TGTGCCAGCAGCCAAAGTGCACCAGCGGTCTACGAGCAGTACTTC
TRBV10-3,NA,TRBJ1-1,NA,CAISKGLNMNTEAFF,TGTGCCATCAGTAAGGGGTTGAACATGAACACTGAAGCTTTCTTT
TRBV6-6,TRBD2,TRBJ2-4,NA,CASSYLGGKNIQYF,TGTGCCAGCAGTTACTTGGGGGGGAAAAACATTCAGTACTTC
TRBV9,NA,TRBJ2-5,NA,CASSSRKWRDQETQYF,TGTGCCAGCAGCAGCCGAAAATGGAGGGACCAAGAGACCCAGTACTTC
TRBV27,NA,TRBJ2-3,NA,CASSSLLGTQYF,TGTGCCAGCAGTTCATTACTTGGTACGCAGTATTTT
TRBV7-8,NA,TRBJ1-2,NA,CASSLADRLSGGYTF,TGTGCCAGCAGCTTAGCTGACAGGTTAAGTGGTGGCTACACCTTC
TRBV7-6,NA,TRBJ2-2,NA,CASSLGLRGGSGGELFF,TGTGCCAGCAGCTTAGGGTTGAGAGGGGGAAGCGGCGGGGAGCTGTTTTTT
TRBV27,NA,TRBJ2-5,NA,CASSLDGGLGETQYF,TGTGCCAGCAGTTTAGATGGGGGACTCGGAGAGACCCAGTACTTC
TRBV27,NA,TRBJ2-7,NA,CASRGGVDEQYF,TGTGCCAGCCGTGGAGGGGTCGACGAGCAGTACTTC
TRBV7-2,NA,TRBJ1-5,NA,CASSLNPAGAPRQPQHF,TGTGCCAGCAGCTTAAATCCGGCAGGGGCTCCTAGGCAGCCCCAGCATTTT
TRBV27,TRBD2,TRBJ2-3,once,CASSLRGPSGSGTDTQYF,TGTGCCAGCAGTTTAAGGGGGCCTAGCGGGAGCGGCACAGATACGCAGTATTTT
TRBV27,TRBD1,TRBJ2-1,NA,CASSLRQGVDNEQFF,TGTGCCAGCAGTTTAAGGCAGGGGGTAGACAATGAGCAGTTCTTC
TRBV5-4,TRBD2,TRBJ2-4,NA,CASSLAGGLKNIQYF,TGTGCCAGCTCCTTAGCGGGAGGGCTAAAAAACATTCAGTACTTC
TRBV28,TRBD1,TRBJ1-2,NA,CASSLGQSNYGYTF,TGTGCCAGCAGTTTGGGACAGTCGAACTATGGCTACACCTTC
TRBV6-4,TRBD2,TRBJ2-3,few,CASSDGASGADTQYF,TGTGCCAGCAGTGACGGGGCTAGCGGGGCAGATACGCAGTATTTT
TRBV6-1,TRBD1,TRBJ2-2,NA,CASSETGDTGELFF,TGTGCCAGCAGTGAGACAGGGGATACCGGGGAGCTGTTTTTT
TRBV7-9,NA,TRBJ2-5,NA,CASSLTPGSDETQYF,TGTGCCAGCAGCTTAACTCCCGGAAGCGACGAGACCCAGTACTTC
TRBV2,NA,TRBJ1-2,NA,CASSEYTASSYGYTF,TGTGCCAGCAGTGAATATACAGCATCCTCCTATGGCTACACCTTC
TRBV11-2,NA,TRBJ2-1,NA,CASSKNRVSGNEQFF,TGTGCCAGCAGCAAAAACAGGGTTTCGGGCAATGAGCAGTTCTTC
TRBV18,TRBD1,TRBJ1-1,NA,CASSPTDRGGGAFF,TGTGCCAGCTCACCGACGGACAGGGGCGGCGGAGCTTTCTTT
TRBV5-4,TRBD1,TRBJ2-7,NA,CASSERGTGGYEQYF,TGTGCCAGCAGCGAGAGAGGGACAGGGGGCTACGAGCAGTACTTC
TRBV28,TRBD1,TRBJ2-7,NA,CASGTGSYEQYF,TGTGCCAGCGGGACAGGGTCCTACGAGCAGTACTTC
TRBV5-4,TRBD1,TRBJ2-7,NA,CASSFRQGSSYEQYF,TGTGCCAGCAGCTTCCGACAGGGTAGTTCCTACGAGCAGTACTTC
TRBV5-1,NA,TRBJ2-2,once,CASSNPQGGNTGELFF,TGCGCCAGCAGCAACCCCCAGGGAGGGAACACCGGGGAGCTGTTTTTT
TRBV4-2,NA,TRBJ2-7,NA,CASSQVIGNSYEQYF,TGTGCCAGCAGCCAAGTGATCGGGAACTCCTACGAGCAGTACTTC
TRBV5-6,TRBD1,TRBJ2-7,once,CASSSETGGAYEQYF,TGTGCCAGCAGCAGTGAGACAGGGGGCGCCTACGAGCAGTACTTC
TRBV18,NA,TRBJ1-1,NA,CASSPPQGWNTEAFF,TGTGCCAGCTCACCACCTCAGGGGTGGAACACTGAAGCTTTCTTT
TRBV27,NA,TRBJ2-7,NA,CASSLRGEQYF,TGTGCCAGCAGTTTAAGGGGGGAGCAGTACTTC
TRBV4-1,NA,TRBJ2-7,NA,CASSQRGGDAAYEQYF,TGCGCCAGCAGCCAGAGGGGGGGGGATGCGGCCTACGAGCAGTACTTC